Listed here are 2 T cell receptor beta chains from one sample, sequenced in a study of blood T cell repertoires in COVID-19 (dated by TCRdb to the early 2020s). Libraries were built with the immunoSEQ multiplex PCR assay. In its TCRdb copy, this immuneACCESS table keeps in-frame sequences only and misses some clones. Where compared with another copy, unresolved V genes explain less than half of these, and the others have no known cause. The sample records around 75,000 clones, around 90% of which are singletons. The ten largest clones represent 5.3% of the sample. Sequencing was carried out using peripheral blood. The receptors stem from a man in his forties or fifties with acute or convalescent COVID-19.

The chain has TRBV27 and TRBJ1-3; 10 bases align to TRBD1. Germline V CDR1 and CDR2: MNHEY, SMNVEV (reference sequence). V lost 1 base, J lost 4 bases, and 7 bases stayed unmatched. The CDR3 covers 17 residues. CDR3 sequence reads: CASSLFWGTGAGNTIYF. In nucleotides, the CDR3 is TGTGCCAGCAGTTTATTTTGGGGGACAGGGGCCGGAAACACCATATATTTT.

This sequence joins TRBV5-1 and TRBJ1-3; TRBD1 aligns across 8 bases. CDR3 size: 14 residues. V lost 4 bases and J lost 3; bases outside the gene matches: 3. CDR1 SGHRS and CDR2 YFSETQ come from the germline V gene. CDR3 in DNA: TGCGCCAGCAGCCTTGGGACAGGTGGAAACACCATATATTTT. It codes for CASSLGTGGNTIYF. The complete variable domain, with remaining parts taken from reference TRBV5-1 and TRBJ1-3, reads KAGVTQTPRYLIKTRGQQVTLSCSPISGHRSVSWYQQTPGQGLQFLFEYFSETQRNKGNFPGRFSGRQFSNSRSEMNVSTLELGDSALYLCASSLGTGGNTIYFGEGSWLTVV.